This T cell receptor beta chain was retrieved from a study of cytomegalovirus exposure and HLA in healthy donors. The germline V gene has CDR1 MNHEY and CDR2 SVGAGI. The CDR3 is made up of 16 amino acids. Losses at the gene ends were 2 bases for V and 5 bases for J; bases not matched to a gene: 11. Profiled with immunoSEQ multiplex PCR; TCRdb holds only in-frame clones, not every one. The sample holds approximately 200,000 clones, around 90% seen once. Sequenced material: PBMCs. V is TRBV6-5 and J is TRBJ2-7, with TRBD1 matching 8 bases. The TCR originated in a woman under 30 in good health and CMV-seronegative. In DNA form, the CDR3 reads TGTGCCAGCAGTTACACGGGACAGGTTGGGAAGGACGAGCAGTACTTC. Its protein is CASSYTGQVGKDEQYF.